This T cell receptor beta chain derives from a study of molecular identifiers for immune sequencing clone quantification. A single record per CDR3 protein comes from TCRdb applying MiXCR to the PCR reads. Among 490,000 or so distinct CDR3 sequences, 20% to 25% were seen once, and the ten largest hold about 0.84%. This sequence was found in a human donor in good health. Some libraries in this study had Jurkat cell RNA spiked in. Sequencing was carried out using naive CD8+ T cells from blood, with Jurkat cell RNA spiked in. Noted subset: FACS-sorted CD8+CD4-CCR7+CD45RA+ naive T cells.

The CDR3 nucleotides are TGTGCCAGCCTGGACAGGGGTAGGGAGACCCAGTACTTC. Translated, it gives CASLDRGRETQYF. The rearrangement links TRBV6-1 to TRBJ2-5; 9 bases align to TRBD1. This CDR3 has 13 amino acids. Unmatched junction bases numbered 6, after V lost 8 bases and J lost 5 bases. Looked up from germline, CDR1 is MNHNS and CDR2 is SASEGT.